The 18 T cell receptor beta chains in this list originate from one sample, sequenced in a study of blood T cell repertoires in COVID-19. Profiling relied on immunoSEQ multiplex PCR, and the TCRdb table lists in-frame clones only, not all of them. Among about 35,000 clones listed, roughly 86% were seen once. The sequenced sample was peripheral blood. These receptors all come from a human donor in a cohort sampled during active COVID-19.

This clone was seen a single time. CDR3 in DNA: TGTGCCAGCAGCCCTGACAGGGTGTGGCAGTTCTTC. It translates to CASSPDRVWQFF. The J gene is TRBJ2-1, the V gene TRBV7-8, with 7 bases that match TRBD1. V lost 5 bases to trimming and J lost 12 bases; unmatched junction nucleotides: 7. Per germline, CDR1 SGHVS and CDR2 FQNEAQ. This CDR3 is built from 12 residues.

The rearrangement links TRBV2 to TRBJ2-1; no definite D call. V was pared by 6 bases and J by 7 bases, with 7 bases between. Germline values: CDR1 SNHLY, CDR2 FYNNEI. This CDR3 comprises 11 residues. Here the CDR3 reads CASRTNNEQFF. The CDR3 coding sequence is TGTGCCAGCAGGACAAATAATGAGCAGTTCTTC.

The chain joins TRBV21-1 to TRBJ1-5; the table's D call, TRBD1, was not checked against the DNA. TRBV21-1 counts as a pseudogene. The CDR3 consists of 17 residues. The CDR3 region is CASSKEACRGSNQPQHF. The CDR3 region has the DNA TGTGCCAGCAGCAAAGAGGCGTGCAGGGGTAGCAATCAGCCCCAGCATTTT.

The chain joins TRBV24-1 to TRBJ2-3, with D unresolved. CDR3 size: 13 residues. Germline assignment: CDR1 KGHDR and CDR2 SFDVKD. V lost 4 bases and J 4 bases, leaving 8 bases between the germline ends. CDR3 sequence reads: CATSERIPDTQYF. Written as DNA, the CDR3 is TGTGCCACCAGTGAGAGAATACCAGATACGCAGTATTTT.

The chain combines TRBV25-1 with TRBJ2-1; D may be TRBD1 (5 bases). This CDR3 spans 15 amino acids. Germline lookup yields CDR1 MGHDK and CDR2 SYGVNS. V shed 2 bases and J shed 9 bases, with 17 bases lying between them. The DNA of the CDR3 is TGTGCCAGCAGTGAAGCAGGGAAGAGGTCAGGTGAGCAGTTCTTC. Its protein is CASSEAGKRSGEQFF.

CDR3 coding DNA: TGTGCCAGTGGCAGTGGACAAACGTATGGCTACACCTTC. It codes for CASGSGQTYGYTF. This chain joins TRBV19 and TRBJ1-2, with D tentatively TRBD1 (5 bases). Trimming left V 8 bases short and J 5 bases short, with 15 bases between. From germline, CDR1 is LNHDA and CDR2 SQIVND (reference sequence). CDR3 length: 13 amino acids.

CDR3 loop: CASSKGQVQETQYF. CDR3 nucleotides: TGTGCCAGCAGCAAGGGACAGGTCCAAGAGACCCAGTACTTC. The chain recombines TRBV2 with TRBJ2-5, with 8 nucleotides matching TRBD1. The V gene's germline CDR1 is SNHLY and CDR2 FYNNEI. V shed 6 bases and J 1 base; nucleotides not matched to a gene: 4. The CDR3 totals 14 residues.

The chain is built from TRBV7-9 and TRBJ2-5, with 8 bases identical to TRBD2. This CDR3 has 15 amino acids. Per germline, CDR1 SEHNR and CDR2 FQNEAQ (reference sequence). V trimming: 7 bases; J trimming: 5 bases; junction bases outside the gene matches: 12. The CDR3 region has the DNA TGTGCCAGCAACCCTCCCGGGGGGGAACGCGAGACCCAGTACTTC. It is translated as CASNPPGGERETQYF.

In this sample, this clone turned up a few times. The CDR3 loop is CASSKLPRGGYF. CDR3 in DNA: TGCGCCAGCAGTAAGTTGCCGCGGGGTGGGTACTTC. The chain couples TRBV10-1 to TRBJ2-7; a possible D gene is TRBD2 (6 bases). V was pared by 5 bases and J by 12 bases, with 17 bases between. In germline, CDR1 is WNHNN, CDR2 SYGVQD (reference sequence). CDR3 length: 12 residues.

This sequence joins TRBV5-1 and TRBJ2-3; 12 bases line up with TRBD1. V trimming: 4 bases; J trimming: 2 bases; junction bases outside the gene matches: 5. Germline V gene data show CDR1 as SGHRS and CDR2 as YFSETQ. This CDR3 region has 16 residues. The CDR3 protein is CASSEGQGATTDTQYF. DNA for the CDR3: TGCGCCAGCAGCGAGGGACAGGGGGCCACCACAGATACGCAGTATTTT.

The chain joins TRBV3-1 (or the pseudogene TRBV3-2) to TRBJ1-2; D uncertain. Germline V gene sequence: CDR1 LGHDT, CDR2 YNNKEL (reference sequence). This CDR3 is built from 14 residues. V was shortened by 1 base and J by 6 bases, with 12 bases between the two germline ends. CDR3 residues: CASSQGERRDGYTF. CDR3 coding DNA: TGTGCCAGCAGCCAAGGGGAGAGAAGGGATGGCTACACCTTC.

The chain carries TRBV5-4 and TRBJ2-7; TRBD2 matches 10 bases. The CDR3 runs 15 residues. V shed 5 bases, J shed 5 bases, and the junction held 10 bases outside the gene matches. From germline, CDR1 is SGHNT and CDR2 YYREEE (reference sequence). The CDR3 bases are TGTGCCAGCAGTCCTCCAGCGGGGGGGCCGCACGAGCAGTACTTC. Translating gives CASSPPAGGPHEQYF.

The rearrangement joins TRBV5-5 to TRBJ2-3, with D possibly TRBD1 on 5 matching bases. The germline V and J ends were trimmed by 3 bases and 0 bases, with 14 bases remaining between them. The CDR3 has 16 residues. Germline V gene lookup returns CDR1 SGHKS and CDR2 YYEKEE (reference sequence). The CDR3 reads CASSSGQGTSTDTQYF. CDR3 DNA: TGTGCCAGCAGCTCAGGTCAGGGAACTAGCACAGATACGCAGTATTTT.

DNA of the CDR3: TGTGCCAGCAGCCAAGGCGGGGGAAATCTTAACACCGGGGAGCTGTTTTTT. Translation gives CASSQGGGNLNTGELFF. V gene TRBV3-1 (or the pseudogene TRBV3-2) combines with J gene TRBJ2-2; 7 bases match TRBD2. The V gene end was trimmed by 1 base and the J gene end by 2 bases; junction bases not matched to a gene: 7. Germline V gene data show CDR1 as LGHDT and CDR2 as YNNKEL (reference sequence). This CDR3 contains 17 residues.

V gene TRBV5-6 combines with J gene TRBJ2-7; D is ambiguous. Deletions cut 1 base from V and 3 bases from J, with 11 bases between. CDR1 is SGHDT, CDR2 YYEEEE, per germline. This CDR3 spans 14 amino acids. CDR3 sequence (DNA): TGTGCCAGCAGCTTGAGGCAGGCAGGCTACGAGCAGTACTTC. Translated, it gives CASSLRQAGYEQYF.

This rearrangement joins TRBV3-1 (or the pseudogene TRBV3-2) to TRBJ2-5; the match to TRBD1 covers 7 bases. The CDR3 loop spans 17 amino acids. V was clipped by 0 bases and J by 2 bases; unmatched bases: 9. CDR1 is LGHDT, CDR2 YNNKEL, per germline (reference sequence). CDR3 sequence reads: CASSQDPRDRAQETQYF. For the CDR3, the DNA is TGTGCCAGCAGCCAAGATCCCCGGGACAGAGCACAAGAGACCCAGTACTTC.

The J gene is TRBJ1-4, the V gene TRBV2, with 7 positions matching TRBD1. V dropped 5 bases and J dropped 4; count of bases not matched to a gene: 7. The V gene's germline CDR1 is SNHLY and CDR2 FYNNEI. The CDR3 totals 15 residues. CDR3 nucleotide sequence: TGTGCCAGCAGTAGGACCGGGACAGATAATGAAAAACTGTTTTTT. Its translation: CASSRTGTDNEKLFF.

The chain combines TRBV27 with TRBJ1-6; TRBD1 might be the D (5 bases). This CDR3 is built from 18 residues. The germline V gene has CDR1 MNHEY and CDR2 SMNVEV (reference sequence). V was clipped by 2 bases and J by 0 bases, with 14 bases between them. The CDR3 is CASSLGGARSSYNSPLHF. The DNA for the CDR3 is TGTGCCAGCAGTTTAGGAGGGGCCAGAAGCTCCTATAATTCACCCCTCCACTTT.